These T cell receptor beta chains were read from a single sample in a study of T cells in Graves' hyperthyroidism and ophthalmopathy. TCRdb independently ran MiXCR on the multiplex PCR reads; one entry per CDR3 protein. The sample has roughly 580,000 distinct CDR3 sequences, about 15% seen once. Input material: blood. The receptor set was obtained from a young woman with Graves' hyperthyroidism that later progressed to Graves' ophthalmopathy. Each CDR3 is given with its conserved first and last residue.

V: TRBV5-1
J: TRBJ2-1
CDR3: CASSQHGSWNEQFF

V: TRBV28
J: TRBJ2-3
CDR3: CASSGPAGGPLSTDTQYF

V: TRBV6-1
J: TRBJ1-4
CDR3: CASSRTGGDEKLFF

V: TRBV12-3/TRBV12-4
J: TRBJ1-2
CDR3: CASGGQAGGYTF

V: TRBV11-2
J: TRBJ2-7
CDR3: CASSDSRSILSYEQYF

V: TRBV11-1
J: TRBJ1-3
CDR3: CASSFREGGISGNTIYF

V: TRBV7-9
J: TRBJ2-3
CDR3: CASSSRQGGGTDTQYF

V: TRBV4-2
J: TRBJ1-4
CDR3: CASSQAAENEKLFF

V: TRBV12-3/TRBV12-4
J: TRBJ2-2
CDR3: CASRPPGGFTGELFF

V: TRBV18
J: TRBJ1-2
CDR3: CASSPPRSGTRVYGYTF

V: TRBV24-1
J: TRBJ2-5
CDR3: CATSDFSTGGDETQYF

V: TRBV6-1
J: TRBJ1-5
CDR3: CASTAYSNQPQHF

V: TRBV6-1
J: TRBJ2-7
CDR3: CASSSPGRLAATSYEQYF

V: TRBV27
J: TRBJ2-3
CDR3: CASSLLTASTDTQYF

V: TRBV20-1
J: TRBJ2-1
CDR3: CSATGTSGSSYNERFF

V: TRBV7-2
J: TRBJ2-2
CDR3: CASSLALLQRGGGDTGELFF

V: TRBV10-3
J: TRBJ1-4
CDR3: CATGRQGANEKLFF

V: TRBV20-1
J: TRBJ2-3
CDR3: CSARERRGVTDTQYF

V: TRBV3-1
J: TRBJ2-7
CDR3: CASSQDKGNLREQYF

V: TRBV10-1
J: TRBJ2-5
CDR3: CASSGAGRETQYF

V: TRBV6-5
J: TRBJ1-2
CDR3: CASSYQSGVGYGYTF

V: TRBV5-1
J: TRBJ2-2
CDR3: CASSWTGLDTGELFF

V: TRBV20-1
J: TRBJ1-4
CDR3: CSAVHNEKLFF

V: TRBV20-1
J: TRBJ2-5
CDR3: CSATLAGGSGTQYF

V: TRBV5-4
J: TRBJ2-3
CDR3: CASSWGLLRSTDTQYF

V: TRBV20-1
J: TRBJ2-1
CDR3: CSARGGAEGVDEQFF

V: TRBV6-1
J: TRBJ2-1
CDR3: CASSSPSKLARNEQFF

V: TRBV12-3/TRBV12-4
J: TRBJ1-2
CDR3: CASSGVDRADTF

V: TRBV5-1
J: TRBJ2-7
CDR3: CASSLGAGSMYEQYF

V: TRBV12-3/TRBV12-4
J: TRBJ2-5
CDR3: CASRIAGATQYF

V: TRBV2
J: TRBJ2-7
CDR3: CASRKPFLEQYF

V: TRBV3-1
J: TRBJ2-4
CDR3: CASTKGGAGAKNIQYF

V: TRBV28
J: TRBJ1-2
CDR3: CASSLRTEIYGYTF

V: TRBV9
J: TRBJ2-1
CDR3: CASSERQNNEQFF

V: TRBV6-1
J: TRBJ2-7
CDR3: CASSSSGTASYEQYF

V: TRBV7-8
J: TRBJ1-3
CDR3: CASSLHGSGAGNTIYF

V: TRBV20-1
J: TRBJ2-1
CDR3: CSAPLGTSDQQFF

V: TRBV9
J: TRBJ2-1
CDR3: CASSVEGLAGGDEQFF

V: TRBV27
J: TRBJ1-1
CDR3: CASSLLTGANTEAFF

V: TRBV29-1
J: TRBJ2-7
CDR3: CSVTRRGLASVYEQYF

V: TRBV29-1
J: TRBJ2-4
CDR3: CSVKQGSMLSKNIQYF

V: TRBV5-1
J: TRBJ2-2
CDR3: CASSGGTGGFWTGELFF

V: TRBV3-1
J: TRBJ1-2
CDR3: CASSQTGKDGYTF

V: TRBV24-1
J: TRBJ2-4
CDR3: CATSDRRTGLAKNIQYF

V: TRBV6-1
J: TRBJ1-6
CDR3: CASSEQGAMESPLHF

V: TRBV19
J: TRBJ2-1
CDR3: CASSIKGRHEQFF

V: TRBV25-1
J: TRBJ1-2
CDR3: CASSPAGPNYGYTF

V: TRBV14
J: TRBJ1-2
CDR3: CASSQQGQAPGPSLRGKTGYTF